This T cell receptor beta chain was captured by sequencing in a study of cytomegalovirus exposure and HLA in healthy donors. Study outcomes and limitations: Researchers catalogued approximately 170 TCR beta chains as cytomegalovirus-associated. Most TCR beta V segments were productive about 90% or about 30% of the time in an earlier analysis.

Primers: 60 Vbeta forward and 13 Jbeta reverse. The repertoire was sequenced with immunoSEQ multiplex PCR; TCRdb's copy has only in-frame clones and lacks some. Among some 170,000 clones listed, just over 70% were seen once. In regard to this clone: Antigen specificity is unknown.

Germline CDR1 is MGHRA and CDR2 is YSYEKL. This CDR3 is built from 16 residues. Trimming removed 5 bases from V and 9 bases from J, with 23 bases in between. The clonotype was recovered from a human donor in good health. The chain recombines TRBV4-1 with TRBJ1-3; unclear D gene. Sequences were obtained from PBMCs. The CDR3 DNA sequence: TGCGCCAGCAGCGACTTGGCAGTCTACGTGAGAAGCACCATATATTTT. Its protein is CASSDLAVYVRSTIYF.